This TCR beta chain was captured by sequencing in a study of blood T cell repertoires in COVID-19. The overall study: The United States, Italy and Spain were the sources of the acute and convalescent COVID-19 samples. The cDNA or gDNA used as material had been derived from T cells, B-cell-depleted T cells, or PBMCs.

Original methodology: Reference gene primer amplification in the assay estimated nucleated cell counts. Generated by immunoSEQ multiplex PCR, the TCRdb table keeps only in-frame clones and is missing some. V and J calls and clone size are given by that table; D and trimming were obtained from the DNA. The sample contains some 200,000 clones, roughly 79% of which appear only once. V lost 1 base, J lost 2 bases, and 11 bases stayed unmatched. This CDR3 is 18 amino acids long. Germline V gene data show CDR1 as LNHNV and CDR2 as YYDKDF (reference sequence). The clonotype was recovered from a human donor with acute or convalescent COVID-19. The donor label of this sample is uncertain. The sample taken for sequencing was peripheral blood. The V and J genes are TRBV15 and TRBJ2-1; the match to TRBD1 covers 7 bases. The CDR3 spells CATSRGFLAGGTYNEQFF. The CDR3 DNA sequence: TGTGCCACCAGCAGAGGTTTTCTGGCAGGGGGAACCTACAATGAGCAGTTCTTC.